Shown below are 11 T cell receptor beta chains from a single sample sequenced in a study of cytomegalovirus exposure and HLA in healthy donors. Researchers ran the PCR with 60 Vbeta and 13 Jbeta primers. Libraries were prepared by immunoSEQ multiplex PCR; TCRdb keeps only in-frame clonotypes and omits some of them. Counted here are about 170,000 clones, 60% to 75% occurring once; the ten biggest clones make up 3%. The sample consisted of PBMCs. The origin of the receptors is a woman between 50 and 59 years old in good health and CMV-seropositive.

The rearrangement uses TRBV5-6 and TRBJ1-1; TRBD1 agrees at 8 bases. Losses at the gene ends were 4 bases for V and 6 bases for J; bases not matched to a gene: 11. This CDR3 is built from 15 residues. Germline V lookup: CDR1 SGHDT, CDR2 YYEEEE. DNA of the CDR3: TGTGCCAGCAGCAGGCAGGACAGGGTGGTGTCTGAAGCTTTCTTT. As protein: CASSRQDRVVSEAFF.

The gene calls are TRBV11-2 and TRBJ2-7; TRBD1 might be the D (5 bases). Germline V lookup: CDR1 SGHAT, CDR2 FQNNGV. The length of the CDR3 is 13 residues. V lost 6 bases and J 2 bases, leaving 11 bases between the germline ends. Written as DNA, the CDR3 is TGTGCCAGCAGTTGGACAAGAACCTACGAGCAGTACTTC. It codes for CASSWTRTYEQYF.

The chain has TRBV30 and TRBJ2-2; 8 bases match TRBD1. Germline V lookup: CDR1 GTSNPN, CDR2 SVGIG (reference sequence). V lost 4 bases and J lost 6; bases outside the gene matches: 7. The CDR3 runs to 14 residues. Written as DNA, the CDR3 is TGTGCCTGGACCACTCGGACAGGGTCCGGGGAGCTGTTTTTT. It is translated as CAWTTRTGSGELFF.

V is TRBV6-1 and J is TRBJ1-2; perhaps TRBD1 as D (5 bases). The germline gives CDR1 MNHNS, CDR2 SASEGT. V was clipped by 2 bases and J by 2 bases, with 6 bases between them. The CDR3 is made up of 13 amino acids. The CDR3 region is CASSESGNYGYTF. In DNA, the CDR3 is TGTGCCAGCAGTGAATCAGGGAACTATGGCTACACCTTC.

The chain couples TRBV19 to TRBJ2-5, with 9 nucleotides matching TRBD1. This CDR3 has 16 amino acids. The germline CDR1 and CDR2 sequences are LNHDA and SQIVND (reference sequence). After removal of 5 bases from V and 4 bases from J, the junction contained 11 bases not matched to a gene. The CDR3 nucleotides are TGTGCCAGTAGTCCGAGGAGGGGGGGACAGGGAGAGACCCAGTACTTC. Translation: CASSPRRGGQGETQYF.

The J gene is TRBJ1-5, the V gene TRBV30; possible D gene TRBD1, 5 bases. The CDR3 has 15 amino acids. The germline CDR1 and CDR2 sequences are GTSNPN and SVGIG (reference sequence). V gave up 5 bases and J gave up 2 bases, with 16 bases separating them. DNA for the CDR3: TGTGCCTGGTCCTCGGGACTGGACGGCAATCAGCCCCAGCATTTT. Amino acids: CAWSSGLDGNQPQHF.

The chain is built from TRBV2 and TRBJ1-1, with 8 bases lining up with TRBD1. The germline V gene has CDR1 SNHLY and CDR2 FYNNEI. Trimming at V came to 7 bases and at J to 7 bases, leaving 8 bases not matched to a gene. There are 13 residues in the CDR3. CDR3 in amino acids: CASNIQGEVEAFF. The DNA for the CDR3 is TGTGCCAGCAATATACAGGGGGAGGTTGAAGCTTTCTTT.

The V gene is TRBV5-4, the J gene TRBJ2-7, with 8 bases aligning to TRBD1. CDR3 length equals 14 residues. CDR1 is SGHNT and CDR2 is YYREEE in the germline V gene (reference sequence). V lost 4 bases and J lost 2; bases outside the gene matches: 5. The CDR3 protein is CASSATGDAYEQYF. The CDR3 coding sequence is TGTGCCAGCAGCGCGACAGGGGACGCCTACGAGCAGTACTTC.

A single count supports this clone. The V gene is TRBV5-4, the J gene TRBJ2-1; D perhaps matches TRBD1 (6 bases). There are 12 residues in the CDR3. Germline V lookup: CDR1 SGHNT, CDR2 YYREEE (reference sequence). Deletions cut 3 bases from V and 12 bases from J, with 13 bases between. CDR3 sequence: CASSWPGQSQFF. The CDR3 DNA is TGTGCCAGCAGCTGGCCAGGACAGTCGCAGTTCTTC.

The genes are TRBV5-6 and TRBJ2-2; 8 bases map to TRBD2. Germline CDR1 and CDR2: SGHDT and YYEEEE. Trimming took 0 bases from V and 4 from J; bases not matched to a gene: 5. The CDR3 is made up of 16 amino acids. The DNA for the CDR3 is TGTGCCAGCAGCTTGGGTCTAGCGGGCCTCACCGGGGAGCTGTTTTTT. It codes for CASSLGLAGLTGELFF.

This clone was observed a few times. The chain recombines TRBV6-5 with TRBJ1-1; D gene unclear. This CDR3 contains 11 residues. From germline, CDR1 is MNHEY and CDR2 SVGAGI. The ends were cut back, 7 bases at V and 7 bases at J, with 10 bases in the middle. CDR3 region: CASTSSGEAFF. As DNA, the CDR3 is TGTGCCAGCACCAGTTCGGGTGAAGCTTTCTTT.